Presented here are 29 T cell receptor beta chains from one specimen sequenced in a study of blood T cell repertoires in COVID-19. This table comes from immunoSEQ multiplex PCR, and its TCRdb copy is limited to in-frame clones, with some not included. The repertoire holds 48,000 or so clones, with about nine tenths as singletons. The sequenced sample consisted of peripheral blood. The origin of the receptors is a human donor in a cohort sampled during active COVID-19.

The chain recombines TRBV28 with TRBJ2-5; the match to TRBD2 covers 13 bases. The CDR3 runs to 18 residues. The germline CDR1 and CDR2 sequences are MDHEN and SYDVKM. Trimming cost V 8 bases and J 5 bases; bases outside gene matches: 17. CDR3 in amino acids: CASRVGTSGMGAWETQYF. In DNA, the CDR3 is TGTGCCAGCCGAGTCGGGACTAGCGGGATGGGGGCTTGGGAGACCCAGTACTTC. Complete variable domain (other parts from reference TRBV28 and TRBJ2-5): DVKVTQSSRYLVKRTGEKVFLECVQDMDHENMFWYRQDPGLGLRLIYFSYDVKMKEKGDIPEGYSVSREKKERFSLILESASTNQTSMYLCASRVGTSGMGAWETQYFGPGTRLLVL.

The chain combines TRBV29-1 with TRBJ1-1; unclear D gene. CDR3 length: 10 amino acids. The germline V gene has CDR1 SQVTM and CDR2 ANQGSEA. Between the trimmed V and J ends, which lost 8 bases and 11 bases, there was a span of 15 bases. CDR3 sequence: CSPTGLQAFF. DNA of the CDR3: TGCAGCCCGACTGGGTTGCAGGCTTTCTTT.

The V gene is TRBV10-3, the J gene TRBJ2-7, with 12 bases that match TRBD2. Trimming removed 4 bases from V and 6 bases from J; junction bases left unmatched: 10. The CDR3 has 16 residues. Germline V CDR1 and CDR2: ENHRY, SYGVKD. Written as DNA, the CDR3 is TGTGCCATCAGTGGGTCGGGACTAGCGGGCGGGGGCGAGCAGTACTTC. This translates into CAISGSGLAGGGEQYF.

The genes are TRBV7-8 and TRBJ2-5; tentatively, D is TRBD2 (5 bases). The CDR3 is made up of 14 amino acids. V dropped 2 bases and J dropped 5 bases, with 12 bases sitting between them. Germline lookup yields CDR1 SGHVS and CDR2 FQNEAQ. Here the CDR3 reads CASSLSRGAETQYF. DNA for the CDR3: TGTGCCAGCAGCTTATCCCGGGGTGCTGAGACCCAGTACTTC.

The rearrangement joins TRBV7-8 to TRBJ2-3; D call uncertain. The CDR3 totals 15 residues. CDR1 is SGHVS, CDR2 FQNEAQ, per germline. Trimming stripped 2 bases from V and 1 base from J, with 10 bases between. CDR3 sequence (DNA): TGTGCCAGCAGCTTACTACAGCCTGGCACAGATACGCAGTATTTT. It codes for CASSLLQPGTDTQYF.

This chain uses TRBV11-3 with TRBJ2-5; a possible D gene is TRBD2 (6 bases). Germline V lookup: CDR1 SGHNT, CDR2 YENEEA. The V end lost 5 bases, the J end lost 5 bases, and 6 bases lay between the germline ends. The CDR3 contains 11 residues. This CDR3 reads CASSGGETQYF. The CDR3 nucleotides read TGTGCCAGCAGCGGGGGGGAGACCCAGTACTTC.

The J gene is TRBJ2-7, the V gene TRBV3-1 (or the pseudogene TRBV3-2), with 12 bases that match TRBD2. The CDR3 is 17 amino acids. Looked up from germline, CDR1 is LGHDT and CDR2 is YNNKEL (reference sequence). Trimming at V came to 1 base and at J to 4 bases, leaving 8 bases not matched to a gene. The CDR3 DNA reads as TGTGCCAGCAGCCAAGGGTCTAGCGGGAGGGCCGGGTACGAGCAGTACTTC. Protein sequence: CASSQGSSGRAGYEQYF.

V is TRBV18 and J is TRBJ2-3; 12 nucleotides line up with TRBD2. V was clipped by 4 bases and J by 0 bases; unmatched bases: 11. This CDR3 has 19 amino acids. CDR1 is KGHSH and CDR2 is LQKENI in the germline V gene. This CDR3 is CASSLRTSGTTISTDTQYF. The CDR3 DNA is TGTGCCAGCTCACTTAGGACTAGCGGGACTACCATTAGCACAGATACGCAGTATTTT.

The chain links TRBV10-1 to TRBJ2-4, with TRBD1 identical over 9 bases. CDR3 length: 15 residues. V was clipped by 6 bases and J by 0 bases; unmatched bases: 3. The V gene's germline CDR1 is WNHNN and CDR2 SYGVQD (reference sequence). The CDR3 loop is CASRNRGRAKNIQYF. The DNA of the CDR3 is TGCGCCAGCAGAAACAGGGGGCGAGCCAAAAACATTCAGTACTTC.

The chain has TRBV5-1 and TRBJ1-1; no firm D call. The CDR3 loop spans 15 amino acids. V shed 1 base and J shed 1 base, with 11 bases lying between them. CDR1 is SGHRS and CDR2 is YFSETQ in the germline V gene. CDR3 residues: CASSLSGPGNTEAFF. The CDR3 DNA follows: TGCGCCAGCAGCTTGAGCGGACCGGGGAACACTGAAGCTTTCTTT. Complete variable domain (other parts from reference TRBV5-1 and TRBJ1-1): KAGVTQTPRYLIKTRGQQVTLSCSPISGHRSVSWYQQTPGQGLQFLFEYFSETQRNKGNFPGRFSGRQFSNSRSEMNVSTLELGDSALYLCASSLSGPGNTEAFFGQGTRLTVV.

This rearrangement joins TRBV30 to TRBJ1-4, with a tentative D call TRBD1 (5 bases). CDR1 is GTSNPN, CDR2 SVGIG, per germline (reference sequence). The CDR3 is made up of 11 amino acids. The CDR3 is CALQGAEKLFF. CDR3 DNA: TGTGCACTCCAAGGGGCTGAAAAACTGTTTTTT.

V usage is TRBV7-9 and J usage is TRBJ2-1, with 14 bases identical to TRBD2. V dropped 5 bases and J dropped 0; count of bases not matched to a gene: 6. Germline V gene sequence: CDR1 SEHNR, CDR2 FQNEAQ (reference sequence). There are 18 residues in the CDR3. Written as DNA, the CDR3 is TGTGCCAGCAGCCCGCGACTAGCGGGAGGGAGCTCCTACAATGAGCAGTTCTTC. As protein: CASSPRLAGGSSYNEQFF.

This sequence joins TRBV3-1 (or the pseudogene TRBV3-2) and TRBJ1-4; D is possibly TRBD1 (5 bases). Deletions cut 1 base from V and 5 bases from J, with 20 bases between. This CDR3 is 18 amino acids long. The germline gives CDR1 LGHDT, CDR2 YNNKEL (reference sequence). Here the CDR3 DNA reads TGTGCCAGCAGCCAAGCCCCGGGACTCCAGAACCGGAATGAAAAACTGTTTTTT. As protein: CASSQAPGLQNRNEKLFF.

The chain uses TRBV27 and TRBJ2-3; the match to TRBD2 covers 7 bases. The V and J ends lost 6 bases and 4 bases, in that order; junction bases with no gene match: 10. The length of the CDR3 is 15 residues. Germline CDR1 MNHEY, CDR2 SMNVEV (reference sequence). The DNA of the CDR3 is TGTGCCAGCAGCGGGTGGGGAGGGTCTGCAGATACGCAGTATTTT. Translating gives CASSGWGGSADTQYF.

The rearrangement uses TRBV5-6 and TRBJ1-2; the D gene is possibly TRBD1 (6 bases). V was cut by 3 bases and J by 4 bases, with 16 bases left in between. The CDR3 sequence is 15 residues long. Germline CDR1 SGHDT, CDR2 YYEEEE. The CDR3 nucleotides read TGTGCCAGCAGCTCCAAAGACAGGATGGGCTATGGCTACACCTTC. Encoded protein: CASSSKDRMGYGYTF.

The chain uses TRBV29-1 and TRBJ1-1; D ambiguous. The V gene's germline CDR1 is SQVTM and CDR2 ANQGSEA. CDR3 size: 12 residues. Deletions cut 2 bases from V and 2 bases from J, with 6 bases between. DNA of the CDR3: TGCAGCGTTGAACGTGTCAACACTGAAGCTTTCTTT. The encoded protein is CSVERVNTEAFF.

The chain carries TRBV19 and TRBJ2-3, with TRBD1 matching over 7 bases. The J segment lost 5 bases and the V segment lost 6 bases, leaving 8 bases of the junction unmatched. Germline V gene lookup returns CDR1 LNHDA and CDR2 SQIVND (reference sequence). The CDR3 sequence is 14 residues long. The CDR3, as DNA: TGTGCCAGTAGACAGGGGCGTGCGGTAGATACGCAGTATTTT. Its protein is CASRQGRAVDTQYF.

The chain couples TRBV13 to TRBJ2-6, with 12 positions matching TRBD1. With 4 bases clipped from V and 2 bases from J, the junction kept 3 bases outside the gene matches. The CDR3 has 17 residues. Germline loops: CDR1 PRHDT, CDR2 FYEKMQ (reference sequence). CDR3 sequence reads: CASSWGQGAAGANVLTF. CDR3 DNA sequence: TGTGCCAGCAGCTGGGGACAGGGGGCGGCTGGGGCCAACGTCCTGACTTTC.

The chain is built from TRBV10-3 and TRBJ1-1, with 10 bases lining up with TRBD1. Looked up from germline, CDR1 is ENHRY and CDR2 is SYGVKD. This CDR3 is 14 amino acids long. V dropped 6 bases and J dropped 1; count of bases not matched to a gene: 2. The CDR3 is CAIRGDRGNTEAFF. The CDR3 DNA reads as TGTGCCATCAGGGGGGACAGGGGGAACACTGAAGCTTTCTTT.

The rearrangement uses TRBV4-2 and TRBJ2-1; D call uncertain. Trimming took 0 bases from V and 8 from J, leaving 14 bases between them. This CDR3 contains 15 residues. The germline gives CDR1 LGHNA, CDR2 YNFKEQ. The CDR3 nucleotides read TGTGCCAGCAGCCAAGAGAGAGTGAGTTTGGATGAGCAGTTCTTC. The encoded protein is CASSQERVSLDEQFF.

As to this clone: An end of the junction differs from the germline gene, which may be a read error. The chain employs TRBV15 and TRBJ1-2, with D unclear. The germline gives CDR1 LNHNV, CDR2 YYDKDF (reference sequence). The CDR3 runs 13 residues. The CDR3: CATSREQSYDYTF. In nucleotides, the CDR3 is TGTGCCACCAGCAGAGAACAGTCCTATGACTACACCTTC.

The V call is TRBV6-5, the J call TRBJ2-5; TRBD2 aligns across 13 bases. Trimming cost V 6 bases and J 5 bases; bases outside gene matches: 0. Germline CDR1 MNHEY, CDR2 SVGAGI. CDR3 length equals 13 residues. The CDR3 here is CASRTSGRETQYF. CDR3 coding DNA: TGTGCCAGCAGGACTAGCGGGAGGGAGACCCAGTACTTC.

V and J are TRBV3-1 (or the pseudogene TRBV3-2) and TRBJ1-2, with 7 bases lining up with TRBD1. The CDR3 is 14 amino acids. The junction had 10 bases not matched to a gene; V was cut back by 4 bases and J by 8 bases. Germline-derived CDR1 and CDR2 are LGHDT and YNNKEL (reference sequence). CDR3 bases: TGTGCCAGCAGCCTCCTAGGAGGGGGCGGCGGCTACACCTTC. Its protein is CASSLLGGGGGYTF.

The chain uses TRBV5-1 and TRBJ2-3, with D maybe TRBD2 (5 bases). Trimming removed 4 bases at V and 3 bases at J, with 12 bases between. The CDR3 is made up of 14 amino acids. From germline, CDR1 is SGHRS and CDR2 YFSETQ. This CDR3 is CASSPDSGTDTQYF. Written as DNA, the CDR3 is TGCGCCAGCAGCCCTGACTCGGGGACAGATACGCAGTATTTT.

V gene TRBV21-1 combines with J gene TRBJ2-7; the table assigns TRBD1, which was not confirmed against the DNA. TRBV21-1 is shown as a pseudogene. The CDR3 extends over 14 amino acids. CDR3 sequence reads: CASSKRQAAYEQYF. CDR3 DNA: TGTGCCAGCAGCAAGAGACAGGCCGCCTACGAGCAGTACTTC.

The chain links TRBV12-3 or TRBV12-4 to TRBJ1-3; the D is unclear. The CDR3 length is 13 residues. The V gene lost 5 bases and the J gene lost 0 bases, with 5 bases spanning the gap. The CDR3 is CASSQYSGNTIYF. DNA of the CDR3: TGTGCCAGCAGTCAGTACTCTGGAAACACCATATATTTT.

This chain uses TRBV19 with TRBJ2-7, with 12 positions matching TRBD2. CDR1 is LNHDA, CDR2 SQIVND, per germline (reference sequence). This CDR3 region has 15 residues. The ends lost 6 bases at V and 5 bases at J; junction bases unmatched: 8. The CDR3: CASSYLAGGTNEQYF. In DNA, the CDR3 is TGTGCCAGTAGCTACCTAGCGGGAGGGACCAACGAGCAGTACTTC.

This chain links TRBV5-1 with TRBJ1-2; D call uncertain. Trimming removed 0 bases from V and 1 base from J, with 13 bases in between. Germline-derived CDR1 and CDR2 are SGHRS and YFSETQ. This CDR3 comprises 16 residues. The CDR3 protein is CASSLGSSQVNYGYTF. The CDR3 DNA reads TGCGCCAGCAGCTTGGGCAGTTCCCAGGTTAACTATGGCTACACCTTC.

The CDR3 nucleotides are TGTGCCTGGAGAAAGTCAGGGGCGTACGAGCAGTACTTC. Its translation: CAWRKSGAYEQYF. The chain combines TRBV30 with TRBJ2-7; tentative D call: TRBD1 (6 bases). The CDR3 spans 13 residues. The V gene lost 3 bases and the J gene lost 4 bases, with 13 bases spanning the gap. Germline V gives CDR1 GTSNPN, CDR2 SVGIG (reference sequence).